This is a list of T cell receptor beta chains from one sample in a study of cytomegalovirus exposure and HLA in healthy donors. Assay: immunoSEQ multiplex PCR; the TCRdb copy retains only in-frame clones and omits some. There are over 200,000 clones in the sample; 70% to 85% occur only once, and approximately 3.9% lies in the top ten. Sequences were obtained from PBMCs. The receptors come from a male donor in good health and CMV-seronegative. CDR3s leave out the opening cysteine and the closing phenylalanine or tryptophan. Fields, in order: D gene, V gene, J gene, CDR3 protein. A D gene is named only where the DNA matches it firmly.

d_gene: TRBD1; v_gene: TRBV7-9; j_gene: TRBJ2-7; CDR3aa: ASSHAFGTGSYEQY
d_gene: .; v_gene: TRBV4-1; j_gene: TRBJ2-7; CDR3aa: ASSPGSGAYEQY
d_gene: TRBD1; v_gene: TRBV28; j_gene: TRBJ1-3; CDR3aa: ASSEGTASGNTIY
d_gene: .; v_gene: TRBV18; j_gene: TRBJ1-1; CDR3aa: ASSLPGINTEAF
d_gene: .; v_gene: TRBV18; j_gene: TRBJ2-6; CDR3aa: ASSQTGFSGANVLT
d_gene: TRBD1; v_gene: TRBV7-9; j_gene: TRBJ1-2; CDR3aa: ASSSGTGPYGYT
d_gene: TRBD1; v_gene: TRBV5-1; j_gene: TRBJ2-3; CDR3aa: ASSPQGAEDTQY
d_gene: .; v_gene: TRBV6-5; j_gene: TRBJ2-5; CDR3aa: ASKGAETQY
d_gene: TRBD1; v_gene: TRBV2; j_gene: TRBJ1-2; CDR3aa: ASSEGGQVDGYT
d_gene: TRBD2; v_gene: TRBV2; j_gene: TRBJ2-1; CDR3aa: ASTRLAGGYNEQF
d_gene: TRBD2; v_gene: TRBV18; j_gene: TRBJ2-2; CDR3aa: ASSPLASGETGELF
d_gene: TRBD1; v_gene: TRBV7-3; j_gene: TRBJ2-7; CDR3aa: ASSPGQGYEQY
d_gene: .; v_gene: TRBV5-6; j_gene: TRBJ1-2; CDR3aa: ASSLEAASLGYGYT
d_gene: .; v_gene: TRBV7-9; j_gene: TRBJ2-3; CDR3aa: ASSLGRAKAADTQY
d_gene: .; v_gene: TRBV19; j_gene: TRBJ2-3; CDR3aa: ASSIVGGSSTDTQY
d_gene: TRBD1; v_gene: TRBV2; j_gene: TRBJ1-2; CDR3aa: ASSRDRDYGYT
d_gene: TRBD2; v_gene: TRBV6-5; j_gene: TRBJ2-7; CDR3aa: ASSDWTSGSEEQY
d_gene: TRBD2; v_gene: TRBV10-2; j_gene: TRBJ2-7; CDR3aa: ASSELLAGESEQY
d_gene: .; v_gene: TRBV28; j_gene: TRBJ2-3; CDR3aa: ASRLLISTDTQY
d_gene: .; v_gene: TRBV6-6; j_gene: TRBJ1-6; CDR3aa: ASGDSTGLALH
d_gene: TRBD1; v_gene: TRBV10-3; j_gene: TRBJ1-5; CDR3aa: AISPTGGNQPQH
d_gene: TRBD1; v_gene: TRBV10-3; j_gene: TRBJ1-2; CDR3aa: AISDRGQGYT
d_gene: TRBD1; v_gene: TRBV2; j_gene: TRBJ2-1; CDR3aa: ASSGQWTGLYNEQF
d_gene: TRBD1; v_gene: TRBV7-9; j_gene: TRBJ1-4; CDR3aa: SSTNSVSGGWTQNEKLF
d_gene: .; v_gene: TRBV21-1; j_gene: TRBJ2-7; CDR3aa: ASSRDRGSEQY
d_gene: .; v_gene: TRBV5-1; j_gene: TRBJ1-2; CDR3aa: ASSLDQGIGNYGYT
d_gene: TRBD2; v_gene: TRBV13; j_gene: TRBJ2-1; CDR3aa: ASSLPGLAETNEQF
d_gene: .; v_gene: TRBV7-2; j_gene: TRBJ1-3; CDR3aa: ASSPSRTGNTIY
d_gene: .; v_gene: TRBV10-2; j_gene: TRBJ2-2; CDR3aa: ASTGPSNTGELF
d_gene: .; v_gene: TRBV6-4; j_gene: TRBJ2-3; CDR3aa: ASSDPTQGYRTDTQY
d_gene: .; v_gene: TRBV11-2; j_gene: TRBJ2-7; CDR3aa: ASSRTQIYDEQY